These 17 T cell receptor beta chains share one sample of origin, sequenced in a study of T cell responses to AZD1222 COVID-19 vaccine. Repertoires were generated with immunoSEQ multiplex PCR, while TCRdb's copy carries only in-frame clones and drops some. The table shows about 100,000 clones, with 70% to 90% occurring only once. Sequencing used peripheral blood, obtained on day 0 of AZD1222 vaccination. These receptor sequences come from an adult in good health.

This clone has just a few counts. The J gene is TRBJ1-3, the V gene TRBV19; no reliable D call. The CDR3 runs to 15 residues. Between the trimmed V and J ends, which lost 3 bases and 8 bases, there was a span of 17 bases. The germline gives CDR1 LNHDA, CDR2 SQIVND (reference sequence). CDR3 DNA: TGTGCCAGTAGTATCTCTCCGAACTGGAGGGACACCATATATTTT. This translates into CASSISPNWRDTIYF.

The genes are TRBV18 and TRBJ1-2; 7 bases are shared with TRBD1. J lost 8 bases, V lost 1 base, and 13 bases had no gene match. The CDR3 extends over 16 amino acids. In germline, CDR1 is KGHSH, CDR2 LQKENI. DNA for the CDR3: TGTGCCAGCTCACCACAATTATTCGGGACAGCGGGCGGCTACACCTTC. Translation: CASSPQLFGTAGGYTF. The full variable domain, rest sourced from reference TRBV18 and TRBJ1-2, is NAGVMQNPRHLVRRRGQEARLRCSPMKGHSHVYWYRQLPEEGLKFMVYLQKENIIDESGMPKERFSAEFPKEGPSILRIQQVVRGDSAAYFCASSPQLFGTAGGYTFGSGTRLTVV.

CDR3 DNA sequence: TGTGCCAGCAGCTTAAGGGGGGCCGCAGATACGCAGTATTTT. As protein: CASSLRGAADTQYF. This chain joins TRBV7-3 and TRBJ2-3; D is perhaps TRBD1 or TRBD2 (6 bases each). Germline CDR1 reads SGHTA; CDR2 reads FQGTGA. The V and J ends lost 1 base and 4 bases respectively, with 9 bases between them. This CDR3 comprises 14 residues.

The chain joins TRBV29-1 to TRBJ1-2; TRBD1 matches at 11 bases. Trimming took 4 bases from V and 5 from J; bases not matched to a gene: 3. Germline V gives CDR1 SQVTM, CDR2 ANQGSEA. The CDR3 contains 13 residues. The chain's CDR3 is CSVAGTGGYGYTF. CDR3 nucleotides: TGCAGCGTTGCGGGGACAGGGGGTTATGGCTACACCTTC. The entire variable domain, with the rest obtained from reference TRBV29-1 and TRBJ1-2, is as follows: SAVISQKPSRDICQRGTSLTIQCQVDSQVTMMFWYRQQPGQSLTLIATANQGSEATYESGFVIDKFPISRPNLTFSTLTVSNMSPEDSSIYLCSVAGTGGYGYTFGSGTRLTVV.

The chain carries TRBV14 and TRBJ1-1; 8 bases fit TRBD1. J was trimmed by 12 bases and V by 5 bases; bases with no gene match: 20. The CDR3 runs to 16 residues. Germline CDR1 is SGHDN and CDR2 is FVKESK. CDR3 sequence (DNA): TGTGCCAGCAGCGAAACCCGCCTACTGACGACAGGGGATCCTTTCTTT. Translation gives CASSETRLLTTGDPFF.

V gene TRBV27 combines with J gene TRBJ1-2; D not resolved. V shed 8 bases and J shed 4 bases, with 14 bases lying between them. CDR3 length equals 13 residues. Germline V lookup: CDR1 MNHEY, CDR2 SMNVEV (reference sequence). The CDR3 DNA reads as TGTGCCAGCCAGACGAGGGATGGCTATGGCTACACCTTC. Translating it yields CASQTRDGYGYTF.

CDR3 DNA: TGTGCCTGGGGGGAGGGGGGCCCACAGTATTTT. Translated, it gives CAWGEGGPQYF. V and J are TRBV30 and TRBJ2-3; D is perhaps TRBD2 (7 bases). CDR3 length: 11 amino acids. V was shortened by 5 bases and J by 12 bases, with 15 bases between the two germline ends. Germline CDR1 GTSNPN, CDR2 SVGIG (reference sequence).

The rearrangement joins TRBV5-1 to TRBJ1-1, with unresolved D. CDR1 and CDR2 (germline): SGHRS, YFSETQ. This CDR3 has 13 amino acids. Trimming cost V 4 bases and J 6 bases, with 13 bases left between them. The chain's CDR3 is CASSPAPSAEAFF. The CDR3, as DNA: TGCGCCAGCAGCCCTGCCCCCTCGGCTGAAGCTTTCTTT.

The V gene is TRBV16, the J gene TRBJ2-5; 7 bases are a match to TRBD2. V trimming: 2 bases; J trimming: 1 base; junction bases outside the gene matches: 1. CDR3 length: 14 amino acids. From germline, CDR1 is KGHSY and CDR2 FQNENV. CDR3 bases: TGTGCCAGCAGCCAAGGGACTACCCAAGAGACCCAGTACTTC. Amino acid sequence: CASSQGTTQETQYF.

J is TRBJ2-1 and V is TRBV7-8, with D hard to call. This CDR3 has 16 residues. Germline V lookup: CDR1 SGHVS, CDR2 FQNEAQ. The germline V and J ends were trimmed by 1 base and 2 bases, with 12 bases remaining between them. CDR3 in amino acids: CASSLEATNAYNEQFF. The CDR3 nucleotides read TGTGCCAGCAGCTTAGAAGCCACAAACGCCTACAATGAGCAGTTCTTC.

The gene calls are TRBV12-5 and TRBJ1-5; D gene unclear. There are 13 residues in the CDR3. V was shortened by 2 bases and J by 7 bases, with 9 bases between the two germline ends. Germline assignment: CDR1 LGHNT and CDR2 FRNRAP. The CDR3 DNA sequence: TGTGCTAGTGGTTTGTTTGAAGAACAGCCCCAGCATTTT. Protein: CASGLFEEQPQHF.

This clone occurred once. This sample includes further DNA sequences coding for the same CDR3. The DNA of the CDR3 is TGCGCCAGCAGCTTTAGTGGGGGGGCGAACACCGGGGAGCTGTTTTTT. It translates to CASSFSGGANTGELFF. V and J are TRBV5-1 and TRBJ2-2, with 7 bases aligning to TRBD2. Germline V gene lookup returns CDR1 SGHRS and CDR2 YFSETQ. Germline trimming cut 2 bases from V and 0 bases from J; bases unmatched to any gene: 4. The CDR3 runs to 16 residues.

The gene calls are TRBV25-1 and TRBJ1-2; D not resolved. Germline V gene lookup returns CDR1 MGHDK and CDR2 SYGVNS. The CDR3 loop spans 14 amino acids. Trimming removed 1 base at V and 4 bases at J, with 10 bases between. CDR3 in amino acids: CASSELASSYGYTF. The CDR3 nucleotides are TGTGCCAGCAGTGAATTGGCCAGCAGCTATGGCTACACCTTC.

This clone has a handful of counts. CDR3 DNA sequence: TGTGCCAGCAGCTTAGCGGACAGGGTGGCCCTCCACTTT. Translation: CASSLADRVALHF. The chain recombines TRBV7-9 with TRBJ1-6; 8 bases line up with TRBD1. This CDR3 is built from 13 residues. V was clipped by 0 bases and J by 14 bases; unmatched bases: 3. CDR1 is SEHNR and CDR2 is FQNEAQ in the germline V gene (reference sequence). The full variable domain, with the rest looked up from reference TRBV7-9 and TRBJ1-6, is DTGVSQNPRHKITKRGQNVTFRCDPISEHNRLYWYRQTLGQGPEFLTYFQNEAQLEKSRLLSDRFSAERPKGSFSTLEIQRTEQGDSAMYLCASSLADRVALHFGNGTRLTVT.

V usage is TRBV12-3 or TRBV12-4 and J usage is TRBJ1-2; D unresolved. The CDR3 totals 13 residues. V lost 3 bases and J lost 5, with 10 bases in between. The chain's CDR3 is CASSFYSKYGYTF. The CDR3 coding sequence is TGTGCCAGCAGTTTCTACAGCAAATATGGCTACACCTTC.

This clone was counted a few times. This sequence joins TRBV10-1 and TRBJ2-7; no definite D call. Trimming shortened V by 4 bases and J by 3 bases, and 7 bases separated the two germline ends. Germline V lookup: CDR1 WNHNN, CDR2 SYGVQD (reference sequence). The CDR3 sequence is 12 residues long. Here the CDR3 reads CASSGDDYEQYF. The CDR3 DNA follows: TGCGCCAGCAGTGGTGACGACTACGAGCAGTACTTC.

The chain joins TRBV5-1 to TRBJ2-3, with D tentatively TRBD2 (7 bases). Trimming shortened V by 4 bases and J by 1 base, and 13 bases separated the two germline ends. The CDR3 is 15 residues long. The germline V gene has CDR1 SGHRS and CDR2 YFSETQ. The CDR3 DNA reads TGCGCCAGCAGCCTGCGCGGGGGCGGCACAGATACGCAGTATTTT. The encoded protein is CASSLRGGGTDTQYF.